This record covers a single TCR beta chain. The antigen remains undetermined. This entry comes from a study of response to subunit inactivated influenza vaccine. Study-wide findings and caveats: It was suggested by the authors that few new T cells are recruited by each seasonal influenza vaccination.

TCRdb re-called the RT-PCR reads with MiXCR, one entry per CDR3 protein. The sample yields hundreds of thousands of distinct CDR3 sequences, approximately 15% seen once. This CDR3 has 14 residues. Germline V gives CDR1 ENHRY, CDR2 SYGVKD. With V trimmed by 10 bases and J by 1 base, 2 bases remained unmatched. The V and J genes are TRBV10-3 and TRBJ2-2; 11 bases match TRBD2. The input for sequencing was PBMCs from blood, taken around 15 days before vaccination. This clonotype was obtained from a man aged 50 to 59 who received an inactivated influenza vaccine. CDR3 DNA: TGTGCCACCGGGACTAGCGGGAACACCGGGGAGCTGTTTTTT. Its translation: CATGTSGNTGELFF.